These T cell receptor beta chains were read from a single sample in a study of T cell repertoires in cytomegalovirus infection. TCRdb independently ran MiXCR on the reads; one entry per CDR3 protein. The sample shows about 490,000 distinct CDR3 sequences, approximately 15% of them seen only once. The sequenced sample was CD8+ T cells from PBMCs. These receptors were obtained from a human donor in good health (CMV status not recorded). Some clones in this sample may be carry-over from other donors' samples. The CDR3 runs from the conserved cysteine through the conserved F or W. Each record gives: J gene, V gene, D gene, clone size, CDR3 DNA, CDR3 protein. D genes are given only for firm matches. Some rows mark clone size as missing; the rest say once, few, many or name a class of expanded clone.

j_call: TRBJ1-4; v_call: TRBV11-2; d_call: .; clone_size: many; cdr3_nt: TGTGCCAGCAGCTTAGAGCCCGGGGGGGGTGTTGAAAAACTGTTTTTT; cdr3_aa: CASSLEPGGGVEKLFF
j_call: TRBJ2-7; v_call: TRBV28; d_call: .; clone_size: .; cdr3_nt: TGTGCCAGCAGTCACCTCGACGGGAGCTCCTACGAGCAGTACTTC; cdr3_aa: CASSHLDGSSYEQYF
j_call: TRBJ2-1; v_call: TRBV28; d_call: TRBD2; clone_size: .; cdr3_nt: TGTGCCAGCAGTTTTTTACGTTGGACTAGCGATAATGAGCAGTTCTTC; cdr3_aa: CASSFLRWTSDNEQFF
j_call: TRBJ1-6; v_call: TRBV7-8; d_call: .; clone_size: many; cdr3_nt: TGTGCCAGCAGCCCCCCCACTTCGTGGGCACCCCTCCACTTT; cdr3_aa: CASSPPTSWAPLHF
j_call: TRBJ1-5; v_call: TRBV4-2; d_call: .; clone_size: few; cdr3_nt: TGTGCCAGCAGCCCGGAAGACAGATACTCCACTAGCAATCAGCCCCAGCATTTT; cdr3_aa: CASSPEDRYSTSNQPQHF
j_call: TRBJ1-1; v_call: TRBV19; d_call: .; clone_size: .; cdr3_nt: TGTGCCAGTATCCTCCGGGGAGGGGGTGGTGAAGCTTTCTTT; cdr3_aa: CASILRGGGGEAFF
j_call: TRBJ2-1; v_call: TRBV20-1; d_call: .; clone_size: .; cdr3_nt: TGCAGTGCTAATGGATTAGGTCCCGGCGGGACCTACTACAATGAGCAGTTCTTC; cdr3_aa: CSANGLGPGGTYYNEQFF
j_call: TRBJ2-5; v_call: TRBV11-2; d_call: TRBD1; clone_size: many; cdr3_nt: TGTGCCAGCAGCTTAGGACCCCGGGACAGTGGAGAGACCCAGTACTTC; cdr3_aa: CASSLGPRDSGETQYF
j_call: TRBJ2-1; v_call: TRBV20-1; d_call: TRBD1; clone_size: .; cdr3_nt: TGCAGTGCTAGAGATATCCCGGCCAGGGGGTTCTATGAGCAGTTCTTC; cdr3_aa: CSARDIPARGFYEQFF
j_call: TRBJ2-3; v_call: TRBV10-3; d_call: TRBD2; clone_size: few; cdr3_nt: TGTGCCTCACGACTAGCGGGGGGGGGGAGCACAGATACGCAGTATTTT; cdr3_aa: CASRLAGGGSTDTQYF
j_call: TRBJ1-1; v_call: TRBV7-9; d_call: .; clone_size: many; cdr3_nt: TGTGCCAGCAGCGCGCCCTGGGGCACTGAAGCTTTCTTT; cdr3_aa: CASSAPWGTEAFF
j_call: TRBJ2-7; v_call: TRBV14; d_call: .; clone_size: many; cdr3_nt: TGTGCCAGCAGCCAAATAAGAAACTCCTACGAGCAGTACTTC; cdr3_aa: CASSQIRNSYEQYF
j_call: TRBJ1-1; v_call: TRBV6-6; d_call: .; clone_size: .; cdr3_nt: TGTGCCAGCAGTTTCAGTGAGGGTCCTGAAGCTTTCTTT; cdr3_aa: CASSFSEGPEAFF
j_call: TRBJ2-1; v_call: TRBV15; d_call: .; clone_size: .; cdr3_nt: TGTGCCACCAGCAGAGAGTTGGCCCCAGGGGATAATGAGCAGTTCTTC; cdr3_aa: CATSRELAPGDNEQFF
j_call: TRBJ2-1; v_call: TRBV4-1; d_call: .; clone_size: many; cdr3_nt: TGCGCCAGCAGCGCTCACAGGGCCCTCTACAATGAGCAGTTCTTC; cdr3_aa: CASSAHRALYNEQFF
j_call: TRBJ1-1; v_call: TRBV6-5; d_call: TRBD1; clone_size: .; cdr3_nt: TGTGCCAGCAGTTACTCGAGGCGGGACAGTTCCAGCCCCGGAGCTTTCTTT; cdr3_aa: CASSYSRRDSSSPGAFF
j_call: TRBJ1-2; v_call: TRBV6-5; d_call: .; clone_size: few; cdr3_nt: TGTGCCAGCAGTTACGGCAGCCCTAACTATGGCTACACCTTC; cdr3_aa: CASSYGSPNYGYTF
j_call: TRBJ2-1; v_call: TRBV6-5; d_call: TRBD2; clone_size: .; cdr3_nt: TGTGCCAGCAGTTACTCGTCGAGACTAGCGGGTGTAAGCAATGAGCAGTTCTTC; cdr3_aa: CASSYSSRLAGVSNEQFF
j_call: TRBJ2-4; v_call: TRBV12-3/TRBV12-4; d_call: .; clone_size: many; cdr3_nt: TGTGCCAGCAGTACCGAGGGGGGGTATGACATTCAGTACTTC; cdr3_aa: CASSTEGGYDIQYF
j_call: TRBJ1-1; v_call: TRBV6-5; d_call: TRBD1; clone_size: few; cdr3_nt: TGTGCCAGCAGTTACTCGGCGGGACAGGCTCTATTAGAAGCTTTCTTT; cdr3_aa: CASSYSAGQALLEAFF
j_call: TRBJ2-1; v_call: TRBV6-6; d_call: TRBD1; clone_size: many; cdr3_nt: TGTGCCAGCAGTTTTGGGGACAGGGGTTACAATGAGCAGTTCTTC; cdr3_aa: CASSFGDRGYNEQFF
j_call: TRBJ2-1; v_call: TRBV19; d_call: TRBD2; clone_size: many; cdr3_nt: TGTGCCAGTAGTTCGGGGGGGATTGCCTACAATGAGCAGTTCTTC; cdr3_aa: CASSSGGIAYNEQFF
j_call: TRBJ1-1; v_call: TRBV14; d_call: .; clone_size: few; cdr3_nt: TGTGCCAGCAGCCGGACGATGCCGAACACTGAAGCTTTCTTT; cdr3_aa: CASSRTMPNTEAFF
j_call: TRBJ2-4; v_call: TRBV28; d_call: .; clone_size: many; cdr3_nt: TGTGCCAGCAGTTCCGAGATTCTGACAGATTCCAAAAACATTCAGTACTTC; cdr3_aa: CASSSEILTDSKNIQYF
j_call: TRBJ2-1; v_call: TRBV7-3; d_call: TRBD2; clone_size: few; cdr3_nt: TGTGCCAGCAGCCCAAACCCGGGAGGCAGGAATGAGCAGTTCTTC; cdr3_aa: CASSPNPGGRNEQFF
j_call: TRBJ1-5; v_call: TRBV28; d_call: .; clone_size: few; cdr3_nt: TGTGCCAGCAGTCCTCTCAGGGTCAGCAATCAGCCCCAGCATTTT; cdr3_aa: CASSPLRVSNQPQHF
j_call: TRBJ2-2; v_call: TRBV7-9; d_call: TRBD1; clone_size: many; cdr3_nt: TGTGCCAGCAGCGCGCGAATGCTGGGACAGGGGTCGGCCGGGGAGCTGTTTTTT; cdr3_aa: CASSARMLGQGSAGELFF
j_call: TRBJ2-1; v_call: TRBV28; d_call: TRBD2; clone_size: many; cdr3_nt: TGTGCCAGCAGTTTTAGACTAGCGGGAGGGCCGTTCCACAATGAGCAGTTCTTC; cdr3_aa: CASSFRLAGGPFHNEQFF
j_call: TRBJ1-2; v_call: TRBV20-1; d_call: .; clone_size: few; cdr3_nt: TGCAGTGCTATCCGTGGCTACACCTTC; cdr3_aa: CSAIRGYTF
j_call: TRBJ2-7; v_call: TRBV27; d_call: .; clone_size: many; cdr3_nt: TGTGCCAGCAGTACCAGCCCCTCCGGGCCCGAGCAGTACTTC; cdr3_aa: CASSTSPSGPEQYF
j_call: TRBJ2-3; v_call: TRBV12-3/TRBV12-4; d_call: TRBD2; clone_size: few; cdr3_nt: TGTGCCAGCAGTGCCGGACTAGCGGGTCCTAGCACAGATACGCAGTATTTT; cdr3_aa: CASSAGLAGPSTDTQYF
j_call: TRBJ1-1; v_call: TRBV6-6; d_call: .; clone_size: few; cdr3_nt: TGTGCCAGCAGCCTTACACAGATTATGAACACTGAAGCTTTCTTT; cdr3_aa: CASSLTQIMNTEAFF
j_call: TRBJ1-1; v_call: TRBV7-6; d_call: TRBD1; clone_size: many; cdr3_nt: TGTGCCAGCAGCTCCTCAGGGGGGATAAGAACTGAAGCTTTCTTT; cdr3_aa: CASSSSGGIRTEAFF
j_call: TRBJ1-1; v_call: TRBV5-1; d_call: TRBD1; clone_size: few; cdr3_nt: TGCGCCAGCAGCTCGGCAGGGGGTGGGACTGAAGCTTTCTTT; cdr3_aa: CASSSAGGGTEAFF
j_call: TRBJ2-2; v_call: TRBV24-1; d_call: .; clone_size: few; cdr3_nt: TGTGCCACCAGGGTAGGAGCCACCGGGGAGCTGTTTTTT; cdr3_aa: CATRVGATGELFF
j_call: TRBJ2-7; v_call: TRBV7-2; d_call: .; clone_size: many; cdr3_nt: TGTGCCAGCAGAAGCATGGATATATACGAGCAGTACTTC; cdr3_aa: CASRSMDIYEQYF
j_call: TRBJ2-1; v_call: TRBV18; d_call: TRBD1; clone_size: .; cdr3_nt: TGTGCCAGCTCACCAAAGACAGGGTCGAATGAGCAGTTCTTC; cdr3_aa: CASSPKTGSNEQFF
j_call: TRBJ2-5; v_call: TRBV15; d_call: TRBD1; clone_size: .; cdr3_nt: TGTGCCACCAGCAGCGAAGGGACAGCCTTTCGTGAGACCCAGTACTTC; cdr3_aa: CATSSEGTAFRETQYF
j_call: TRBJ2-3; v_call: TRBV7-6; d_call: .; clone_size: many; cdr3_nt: TGTGCCAGCAGCCCTCGATCGGGCCAGGGGGGTACAGATACGCAGTATTTT; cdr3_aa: CASSPRSGQGGTDTQYF
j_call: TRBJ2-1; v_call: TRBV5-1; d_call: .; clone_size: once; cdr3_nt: TGCGCCAGCAGCTTGGACGATTTATACAATGAGCAGTTCTTC; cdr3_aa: CASSLDDLYNEQFF
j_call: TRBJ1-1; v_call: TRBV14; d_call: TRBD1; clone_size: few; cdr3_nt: TGTGCCAGCAGCCGGACAGGGGTAGGCACTGAAGCTTTCTTT; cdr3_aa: CASSRTGVGTEAFF
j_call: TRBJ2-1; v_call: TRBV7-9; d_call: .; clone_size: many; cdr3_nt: TGTGCCAGCAGCTTGAAAGGGGGCTACAATGAGCAGTTCTTC; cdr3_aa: CASSLKGGYNEQFF
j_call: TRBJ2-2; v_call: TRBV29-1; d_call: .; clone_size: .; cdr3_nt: TGCAGCGTTGTGGGGGTTTGGGGGGGCGAGAACACCGGGGAGCTGTTTTTT; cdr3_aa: CSVVGVWGGENTGELFF
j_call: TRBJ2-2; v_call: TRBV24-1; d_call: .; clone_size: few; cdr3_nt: TGTGCCACCAGTGATGAGTACACCGGGGAGCTGTTTTTT; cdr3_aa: CATSDEYTGELFF
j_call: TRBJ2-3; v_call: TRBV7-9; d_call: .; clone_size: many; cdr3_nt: TGTGCCAGCAGCTTAGCCCTAGATACGCAGTATTTT; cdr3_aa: CASSLALDTQYF
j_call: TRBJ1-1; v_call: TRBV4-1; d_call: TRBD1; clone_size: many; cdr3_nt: TGCGCCAGCAGCCCGACAGGGAGAATGGTGAACACTGAAGCTTTCTTT; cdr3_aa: CASSPTGRMVNTEAFF
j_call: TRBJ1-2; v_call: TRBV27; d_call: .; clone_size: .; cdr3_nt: TGTGCCAGCCGATCAGAGGACCCGGGGGGCTACACCTTC; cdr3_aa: CASRSEDPGGYTF
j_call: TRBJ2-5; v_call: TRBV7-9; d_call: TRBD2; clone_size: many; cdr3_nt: TGTGCCAGCAGCTACGTAGCGGGAGAGCTTCAAGAGACCCAGTACTTC; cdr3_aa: CASSYVAGELQETQYF
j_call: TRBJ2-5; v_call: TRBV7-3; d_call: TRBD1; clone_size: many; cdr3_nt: TGTGCCAGCAGCCAAGGGACAGGGGCGGCTGAGACCCAGTACTTC; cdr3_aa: CASSQGTGAAETQYF
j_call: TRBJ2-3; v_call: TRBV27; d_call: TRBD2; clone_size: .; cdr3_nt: TGTGCCAGCAGTTGGGCGCGGGGGGGCACAGATACGCAGTATTTT; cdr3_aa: CASSWARGGTDTQYF
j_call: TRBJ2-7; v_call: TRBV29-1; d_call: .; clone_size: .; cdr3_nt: TGCAGCGTTGAAGATTCGGGGCGGAACTACGAGCAGTACTTC; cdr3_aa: CSVEDSGRNYEQYF
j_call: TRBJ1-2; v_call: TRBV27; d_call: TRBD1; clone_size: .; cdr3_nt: TGTGCCAGCAGTTTCGGGACAGGGCCCTATGGCTACACCTTC; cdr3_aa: CASSFGTGPYGYTF
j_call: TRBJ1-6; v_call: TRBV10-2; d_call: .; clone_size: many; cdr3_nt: TGCGCCAGCAGTGAGTCGACAGCTTGGGTACCCCTCCACTTT; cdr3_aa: CASSESTAWVPLHF